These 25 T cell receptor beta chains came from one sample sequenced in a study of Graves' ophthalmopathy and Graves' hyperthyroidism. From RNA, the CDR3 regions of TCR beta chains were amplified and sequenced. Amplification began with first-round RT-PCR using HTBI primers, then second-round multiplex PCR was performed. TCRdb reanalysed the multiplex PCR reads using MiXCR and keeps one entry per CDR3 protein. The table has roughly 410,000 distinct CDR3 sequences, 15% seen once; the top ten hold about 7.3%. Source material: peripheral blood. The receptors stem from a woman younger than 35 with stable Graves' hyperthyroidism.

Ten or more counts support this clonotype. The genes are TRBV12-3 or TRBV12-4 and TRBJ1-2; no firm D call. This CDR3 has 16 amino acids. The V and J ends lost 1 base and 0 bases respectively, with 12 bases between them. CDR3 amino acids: CASSLDLHGANYGYTF. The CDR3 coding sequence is TGTGCCAGCAGTTTAGATTTACACGGAGCTAACTATGGCTACACCTTC.

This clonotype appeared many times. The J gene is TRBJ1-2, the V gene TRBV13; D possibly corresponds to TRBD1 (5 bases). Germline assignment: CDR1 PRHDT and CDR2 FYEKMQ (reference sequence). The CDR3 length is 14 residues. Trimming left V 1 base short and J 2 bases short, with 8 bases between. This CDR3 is CASSLEEGNYGYTF. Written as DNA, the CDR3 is TGTGCCAGCAGCTTAGAGGAGGGGAACTATGGCTACACCTTC.

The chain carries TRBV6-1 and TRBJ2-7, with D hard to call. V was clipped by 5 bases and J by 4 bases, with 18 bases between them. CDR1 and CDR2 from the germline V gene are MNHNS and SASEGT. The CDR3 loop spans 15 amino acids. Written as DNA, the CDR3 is TGTGCCAGCAGTAGAAACCGGGTGGGATTTTACGAGCAGTACTTC. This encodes CASSRNRVGFYEQYF.

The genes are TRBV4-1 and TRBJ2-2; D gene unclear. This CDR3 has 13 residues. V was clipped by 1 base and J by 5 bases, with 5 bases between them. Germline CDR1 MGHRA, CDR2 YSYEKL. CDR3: CASSQVWTGELFF. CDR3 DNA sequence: TGCGCCAGCAGCCAAGTTTGGACCGGGGAGCTGTTTTTT.

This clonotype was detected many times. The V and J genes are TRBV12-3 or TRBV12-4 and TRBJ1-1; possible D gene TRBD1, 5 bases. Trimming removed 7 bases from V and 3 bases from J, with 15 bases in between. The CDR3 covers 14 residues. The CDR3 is CASTPRGGYTEAFF. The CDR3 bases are TGTGCCAGCACCCCGCGGGGGGGGTACACTGAAGCTTTCTTT.

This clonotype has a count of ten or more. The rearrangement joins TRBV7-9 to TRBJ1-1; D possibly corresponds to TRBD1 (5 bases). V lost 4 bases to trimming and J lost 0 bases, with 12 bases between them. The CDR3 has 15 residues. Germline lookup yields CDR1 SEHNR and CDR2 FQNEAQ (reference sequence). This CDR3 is CASSWGRLMNTEAFF. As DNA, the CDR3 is TGTGCCAGCAGCTGGGGACGGTTAATGAACACTGAAGCTTTCTTT.

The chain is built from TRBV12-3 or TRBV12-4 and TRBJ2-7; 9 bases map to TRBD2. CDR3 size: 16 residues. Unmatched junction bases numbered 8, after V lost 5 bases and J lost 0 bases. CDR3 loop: CASSVPRTSASYEQYF. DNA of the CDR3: TGTGCCAGCAGTGTTCCGAGGACTAGCGCCTCCTACGAGCAGTACTTC.

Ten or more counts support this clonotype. CDR3 sequence: CASSPGQVATEAFF. Written as DNA, the CDR3 is TGTGCCAGCAGTCCCGGACAGGTGGCCACTGAAGCTTTCTTT. The chain employs TRBV6-5 and TRBJ1-1, with 7 bases lining up with TRBD1. Germline assignment: CDR1 MNHEY and CDR2 SVGAGI. The CDR3 runs to 14 residues. V trimming: 5 bases; J trimming: 4 bases; junction bases outside the gene matches: 7.

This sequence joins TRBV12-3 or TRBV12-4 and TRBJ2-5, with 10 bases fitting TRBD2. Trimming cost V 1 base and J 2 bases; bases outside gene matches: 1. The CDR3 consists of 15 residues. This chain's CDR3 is CASSLGSGGQETQYF. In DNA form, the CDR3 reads TGTGCCAGCAGTTTAGGTAGCGGGGGGCAAGAGACCCAGTACTTC.

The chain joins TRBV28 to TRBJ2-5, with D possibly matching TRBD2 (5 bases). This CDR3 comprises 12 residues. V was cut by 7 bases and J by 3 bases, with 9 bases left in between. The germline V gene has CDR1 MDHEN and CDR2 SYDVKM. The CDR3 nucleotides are TGTGCCAGCATCGGAGGCAAAGAGACCCAGTACTTC. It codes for CASIGGKETQYF.

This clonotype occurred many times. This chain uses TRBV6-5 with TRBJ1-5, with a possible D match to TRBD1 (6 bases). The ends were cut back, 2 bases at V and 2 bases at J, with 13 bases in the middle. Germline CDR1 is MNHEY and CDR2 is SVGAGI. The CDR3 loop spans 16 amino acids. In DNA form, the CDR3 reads TGTGCCAGCAGTTACGGGAGGGGGGGAGGCAATCAGCCCCAGCATTTT. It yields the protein CASSYGRGGGNQPQHF.

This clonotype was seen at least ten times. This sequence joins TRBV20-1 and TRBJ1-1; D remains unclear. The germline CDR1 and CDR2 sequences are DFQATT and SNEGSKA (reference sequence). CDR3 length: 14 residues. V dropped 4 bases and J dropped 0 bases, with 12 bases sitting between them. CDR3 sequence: CSAMRYQMNTEAFF. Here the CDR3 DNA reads TGCAGTGCTATGCGATATCAAATGAACACTGAAGCTTTCTTT.

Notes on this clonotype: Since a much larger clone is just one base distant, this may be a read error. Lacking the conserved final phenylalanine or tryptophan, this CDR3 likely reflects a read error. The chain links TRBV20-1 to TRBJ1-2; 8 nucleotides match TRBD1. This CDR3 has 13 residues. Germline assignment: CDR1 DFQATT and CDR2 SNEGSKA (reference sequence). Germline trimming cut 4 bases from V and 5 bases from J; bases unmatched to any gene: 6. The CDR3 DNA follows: TGCAGTGCTATGCGACAGGGGCGTTATGGCTACACCTAC. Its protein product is CSAMRQGRYGYTY.

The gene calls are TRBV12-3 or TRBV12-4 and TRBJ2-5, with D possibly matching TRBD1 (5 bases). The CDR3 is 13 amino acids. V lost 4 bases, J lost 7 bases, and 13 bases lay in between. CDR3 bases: TGTGCCAGCAGTTACGAACAGGTGGGGACCCAGTACTTC. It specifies CASSYEQVGTQYF.

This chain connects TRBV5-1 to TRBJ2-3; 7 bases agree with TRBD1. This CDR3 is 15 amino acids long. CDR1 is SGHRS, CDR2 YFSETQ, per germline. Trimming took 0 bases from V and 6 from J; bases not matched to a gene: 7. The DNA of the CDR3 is TGCGCCAGCAGCTTGGCCCTAGGGGGCAGGGATACGCAGTATTTT. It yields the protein CASSLALGGRDTQYF.

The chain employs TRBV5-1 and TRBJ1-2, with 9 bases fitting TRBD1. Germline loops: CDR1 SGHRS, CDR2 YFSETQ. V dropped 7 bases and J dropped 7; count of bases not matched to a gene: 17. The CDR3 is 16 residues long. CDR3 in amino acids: CASRLPGQGVESGYTF. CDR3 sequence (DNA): TGCGCCAGCCGACTCCCGGGACAGGGAGTTGAATCTGGCTACACCTTC.

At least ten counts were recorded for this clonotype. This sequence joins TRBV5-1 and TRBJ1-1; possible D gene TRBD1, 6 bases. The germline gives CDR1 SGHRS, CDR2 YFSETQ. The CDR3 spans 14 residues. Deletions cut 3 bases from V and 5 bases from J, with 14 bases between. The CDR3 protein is CASSSEGVVTEAFF. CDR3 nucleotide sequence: TGCGCCAGCAGCTCCGAGGGGGTGGTTACTGAAGCTTTCTTT.

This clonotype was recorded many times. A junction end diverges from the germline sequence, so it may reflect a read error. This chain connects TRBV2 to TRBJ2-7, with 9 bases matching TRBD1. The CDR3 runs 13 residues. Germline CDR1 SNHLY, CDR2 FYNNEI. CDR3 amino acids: CASSGTGSYEQYF. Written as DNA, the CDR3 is TGTGCCAGTAGTGGGACAGGGAGCTACGAGCAGTACTTC.

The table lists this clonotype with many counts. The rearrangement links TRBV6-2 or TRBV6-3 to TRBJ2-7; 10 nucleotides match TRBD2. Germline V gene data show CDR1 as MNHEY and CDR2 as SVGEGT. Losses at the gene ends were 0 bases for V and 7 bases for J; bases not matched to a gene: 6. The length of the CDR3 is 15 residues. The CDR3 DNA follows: TGTGCCAGCAGTTACTCTCTAGCGGGGGATGGTGAGCAGTACTTC. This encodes CASSYSLAGDGEQYF.

CDR3: CASSERSIGTYEQYF. CDR3 nucleotides: TGTGCCAGCAGTGAACGTAGTATCGGCACCTACGAGCAGTACTTC. The V and J genes are TRBV25-1 and TRBJ2-7; no reliable D call. Germline values: CDR1 MGHDK, CDR2 SYGVNS. The V end lost 2 bases, the J end lost 2 bases, and 13 bases lay between the germline ends. The CDR3 length is 15 residues.

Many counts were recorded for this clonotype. CDR3 sequence (DNA): TGTGCCAGCAGTTCAGGGGGCCCTTTCTACGAGCAGTACTTC. This gives the protein CASSSGGPFYEQYF. This rearrangement joins TRBV12-3 or TRBV12-4 to TRBJ2-7, with 8 positions matching TRBD1. Trimming took 4 bases from V and 3 from J; bases not matched to a gene: 5. This CDR3 has 14 amino acids.

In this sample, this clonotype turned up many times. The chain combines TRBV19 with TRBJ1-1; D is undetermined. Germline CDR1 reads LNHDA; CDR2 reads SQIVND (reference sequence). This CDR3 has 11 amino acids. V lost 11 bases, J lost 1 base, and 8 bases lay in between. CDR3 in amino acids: CAPPSNTEAFF. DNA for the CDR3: TGTGCCCCCCCCTCGAACACTGAAGCTTTCTTT.

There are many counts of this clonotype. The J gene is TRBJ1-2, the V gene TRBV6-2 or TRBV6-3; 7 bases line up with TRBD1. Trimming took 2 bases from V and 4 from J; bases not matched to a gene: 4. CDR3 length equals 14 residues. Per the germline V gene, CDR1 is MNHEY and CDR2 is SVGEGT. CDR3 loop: CASSYLGQSYGYTF. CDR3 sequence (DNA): TGTGCCAGCAGTTACCTGGGACAGAGCTATGGCTACACCTTC.

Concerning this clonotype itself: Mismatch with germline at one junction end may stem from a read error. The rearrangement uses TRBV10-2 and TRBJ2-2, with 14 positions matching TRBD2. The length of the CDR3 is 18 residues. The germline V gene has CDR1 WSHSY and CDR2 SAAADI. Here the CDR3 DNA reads TGCGTCAGCAGTTCTCCCGGACTAGCGGGGGGGAACACCGGGGAGCTGTTTTTT. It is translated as CVSSSPGLAGGNTGELFF.

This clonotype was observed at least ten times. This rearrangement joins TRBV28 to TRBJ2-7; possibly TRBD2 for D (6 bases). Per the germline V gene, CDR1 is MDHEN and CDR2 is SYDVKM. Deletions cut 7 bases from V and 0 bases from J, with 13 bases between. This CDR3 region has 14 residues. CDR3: CASNSGLSSYEQYF. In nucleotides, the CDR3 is TGTGCCAGCAATTCGGGACTTAGCTCCTACGAGCAGTACTTC.